These T cell receptor beta chains were read from a single sample in a study of blood T cell repertoires in COVID-19. Assay used: immunoSEQ multiplex PCR; TCRdb lists only in-frame clones, some missing. Of under 250,000 clones in the sample, around 81% are singletons; the top ten hold approximately 4.8%. Sequenced input: peripheral blood. The receptors shown here come from a man in his fifties or sixties with active or convalescent COVID-19. Each CDR3 is given with its conserved first and last residue. The D gene is left open where the match is weak. The size field is filled for only some rows; it gives once, few, many or a size class.

cdr3_aa	cdr3_nt	clone_size	d_call	j_call	v_call
CASRPSGSNTEAFF	TGCGCCAGCCGCCCCTCTGGGAGTAACACTGAAGCTTTCTTT	-	-	TRBJ1-1	TRBV5-1
CAWSPTGNSGNTIYF	TGTGCCTGGAGCCCGACAGGAAACTCTGGAAACACCATATATTTT	-	-	TRBJ1-3	TRBV30
CASSPSGGNNEQFF	TGTGCCAGCTCACCGAGCGGGGGGAACAATGAGCAGTTCTTC	-	TRBD2	TRBJ2-1	TRBV18
CASSDEIPPYNEQFF	TGTGCCAGCAGTGATGAGATACCCCCCTACAATGAGCAGTTCTTC	-	-	TRBJ2-1	TRBV2
CASSLEGGGRDTQYF	TGTGCCAGCAGCCTCGAGGGGGGGGGACGAGATACGCAGTATTTT	few	-	TRBJ2-3	TRBV2
CSVRGAPNYGYTF	TGCAGCGTTCGGGGAGCCCCTAACTATGGCTACACCTTC	-	-	TRBJ1-2	TRBV29-1
CASSVTGTGNTIYF	TGTGCCAGCAGCGTAACAGGAACTGGAAACACCATATATTTT	once	-	TRBJ1-3	TRBV9
CAWHPTSTDTQYF	TGTGCCTGGCATCCCACTAGCACAGATACGCAGTATTTT	-	-	TRBJ2-3	TRBV30
CASSYGQGWETQYF	TGTGCCAGCAGTTACGGGCAGGGCTGGGAGACCCAGTACTTC	-	-	TRBJ2-5	TRBV6-5
CASSQDLRVTGELFF	TGCGCCAGCAGCCAAGATCTTCGCGTCACCGGGGAGCTGTTTTTT	-	-	TRBJ2-2	TRBV4-3
CASSFRTGTTF	TGTGCCAGCAGCTTCCGCACCGGGACTACCTTC	-	-	TRBJ1-2	TRBV7-3
CASSLGDRAPNTEAFF	TGTGCCAGCAGCTTGGGAGACAGGGCCCCGAACACTGAAGCTTTCTTT	-	TRBD1	TRBJ1-1	TRBV5-6
CASSLYRVGQFF	TGTGCCAGCAGCTTATACAGGGTTGGGCAGTTCTTC	once	-	TRBJ2-1	TRBV7-9
CASSLDRDYGYTF	TGTGCCAGCAGCTTGGACAGAGACTATGGCTACACCTTC	few	-	TRBJ1-2	TRBV11-2
CASSFDRGGEKLFF	TGTGCCAGCAGCTTCGACAGGGGGGGTGAAAAACTGTTTTTT	-	TRBD1	TRBJ1-4	TRBV13
CASSLRTGNTEAFF	TGTGCCAGCAGCCTTCGAACTGGGAACACTGAAGCTTTCTTT	-	-	TRBJ1-1	TRBV14
CASSPEGRAGGQPQHF	TGTGCCAGCAGCCCCGAGGGACGGGCAGGGGGTCAGCCCCAGCATTTT	-	TRBD1	TRBJ1-5	TRBV7-8
CASSQDGTAGNTIYF	TGTGCCAGCAGCCAAGACGGGACAGCCGGAAACACCATATATTTT	-	TRBD1	TRBJ1-3	TRBV3-1/TRBV3-2
CASSLAVGEDGYTF	TGCGCCAGCAGCTTGGCTGTAGGGGAAGATGGCTACACCTTC	-	-	TRBJ1-2	TRBV5-1
CASSQDRDRVEFF	TGTGCCAGCAGCCAAGATAGGGACAGGGTGGAGTTCTTC	-	TRBD1	TRBJ2-1	TRBV3-1/TRBV3-2
CASVLRDNSPLHF	TGTGCCAGCGTCTTGCGGGATAATTCACCCCTCCACTTT	once	-	TRBJ1-6	TRBV6-5
CASSLVGHYNEQFF	TGTGCCAGCAGCTTAGTGGGACACTACAATGAGCAGTTCTTC	-	-	TRBJ2-1	TRBV7-9
CASSQSSGNQPQHF	TGTGCCAGCAGCCAAAGTAGTGGCAATCAGCCCCAGCATTTT	few	-	TRBJ1-5	TRBV3-1/TRBV3-2
CASRPDRGDQPQHF	TGTGCCAGCAGACCGGACAGGGGTGATCAGCCCCAGCATTTT	-	TRBD1	TRBJ1-5	TRBV5-5
CASSPGGGRPQHF	TGTGCCAGCAGCCCCGGGGGGGGGAGGCCCCAGCATTTT	-	-	TRBJ1-5	TRBV5-6
CASSTGQGDEKLFF	TGTGCCAGCAGCACCGGGCAGGGGGATGAAAAACTGTTTTTT	-	TRBD1	TRBJ1-4	TRBV7-9
CASSLTRKNTEAFF	TGCGCCAGCAGCTTGACCAGAAAGAACACTGAAGCTTTCTTT	-	-	TRBJ1-1	TRBV5-1
CATISGGSTDTQYF	TGTGCCACCATAAGCGGGGGTTCCACAGATACGCAGTATTTT	-	TRBD2	TRBJ2-3	TRBV2
CASSQDDRGGEKLFF	TGCGCCAGCAGCCAAGATGACAGGGGAGGGGAAAAACTGTTTTTT	-	TRBD1	TRBJ1-4	TRBV4-1
CASSPGLAGATDTQYF	TGTGCCAGCTCACCAGGACTAGCGGGAGCCACAGATACGCAGTATTTT	-	TRBD2	TRBJ2-3	TRBV18
CASRRDRSTDTQYF	TGTGCCAGCAGACGAGACAGAAGCACAGATACGCAGTATTTT	-	-	TRBJ2-3	TRBV6-5
CASSPVGRGVYQETQYF	TGTGCCAGCAGCCCGGTGGGGCGGGGTGTGTACCAAGAGACCCAGTACTTC	-	-	TRBJ2-5	TRBV7-2
CASSQEGRGTEAFF	TGTGCCAGCAGCCAAGAGGGCAGGGGCACTGAAGCTTTCTTT	-	-	TRBJ1-1	TRBV3-1/TRBV3-2
CASSLGGGRDNEQFF	TGTGCCAGCAGCTTAGGGGGTGGCAGGGACAATGAGCAGTTCTTC	-	-	TRBJ2-1	TRBV7-9
CASSAQDKIYGYTF	TGTGCCAGTAGTGCGCAGGACAAAATCTATGGCTACACCTTC	-	-	TRBJ1-2	TRBV19
CASSYSGQGSNEAFF	TGTGCCAGCAGTTACTCCGGACAGGGCTCGAATGAAGCTTTCTTT	-	TRBD1	TRBJ1-1	TRBV6-6
CASSQGPNTGELFF	TGTGCCAGCAGCCAAGGGCCAAACACCGGGGAGCTGTTTTTT	-	-	TRBJ2-2	TRBV3-1/TRBV3-2
CASSLDSPRNTGELFF	TGTGCCAGCAGCTTAGACAGCCCCAGGAACACCGGGGAGCTGTTTTTT	-	-	TRBJ2-2	TRBV7-2
CASSQAPGGSGYTF	TGTGCCAGCAGTCAAGCCCCCGGAGGGAGCGGCTACACCTTC	-	-	TRBJ1-2	TRBV6-4
CASSEWHSYNSPLHF	TGTGCCAGCAGTGAATGGCACAGCTATAATTCACCCCTCCACTTT	once	-	TRBJ1-6	TRBV2
CASSEAFPGNTIYF	TGTGCCAGCAGTGAAGCCTTCCCTGGAAACACCATATATTTT	-	-	TRBJ1-3	TRBV6-1
CAIRGTVDTDTQYF	TGTGCCATCAGGGGGACAGTAGATACAGATACGCAGTATTTT	once	TRBD1	TRBJ2-3	TRBV10-3
CASSKLARILGLPIETQYF	TGTGCCAGCAGCAAATTGGCAAGGATTTTGGGACTCCCTATAGAGACCCAGTACTTC	few	-	TRBJ2-5	TRBV21-1
CASRLSGLAGVDTQYF	TGCGCCAGCAGACTATCGGGACTAGCGGGGGTAGATACGCAGTATTTT	-	TRBD2	TRBJ2-3	TRBV5-1
CASQWRSGELFF	TGTGCCAGCCAATGGAGGTCCGGGGAGCTGTTTTTT	-	-	TRBJ2-2	TRBV9
CASSERTANYGYTF	TGTGCCAGCAGTGAGAGGACAGCTAACTATGGCTACACCTTC	-	-	TRBJ1-2	TRBV2
CASFPGWDRVRYTF	TGTGCCAGCTTCCCTGGGTGGGACAGAGTTCGCTACACCTTC	-	TRBD1	TRBJ1-2	TRBV6-5
CASSLRQGATDTQYF	TGTGCCAGCAGCCTGAGACAGGGGGCCACAGATACGCAGTATTTT	-	TRBD1	TRBJ2-3	TRBV2
CSAQPGTSGLSGEQYF	TGCAGCGCCCAACCCGGGACTAGCGGACTAAGTGGCGAGCAGTACTTC	-	TRBD2	TRBJ2-7	TRBV29-1
CASAARVNSPLHF	TGTGCCAGCGCAGCCAGGGTCAATTCACCCCTCCACTTT	-	-	TRBJ1-6	TRBV6-5
CASSQVGNQPQHF	TGTGCCAGCAGCCAAGTCGGTAATCAGCCCCAGCATTTT	-	-	TRBJ1-5	TRBV3-1/TRBV3-2
CASSLAAGGKTGELFF	TGTGCCAGCAGCTTAGCGGCAGGGGGAAAAACCGGGGAGCTGTTTTTT	-	TRBD1	TRBJ2-2	TRBV7-6